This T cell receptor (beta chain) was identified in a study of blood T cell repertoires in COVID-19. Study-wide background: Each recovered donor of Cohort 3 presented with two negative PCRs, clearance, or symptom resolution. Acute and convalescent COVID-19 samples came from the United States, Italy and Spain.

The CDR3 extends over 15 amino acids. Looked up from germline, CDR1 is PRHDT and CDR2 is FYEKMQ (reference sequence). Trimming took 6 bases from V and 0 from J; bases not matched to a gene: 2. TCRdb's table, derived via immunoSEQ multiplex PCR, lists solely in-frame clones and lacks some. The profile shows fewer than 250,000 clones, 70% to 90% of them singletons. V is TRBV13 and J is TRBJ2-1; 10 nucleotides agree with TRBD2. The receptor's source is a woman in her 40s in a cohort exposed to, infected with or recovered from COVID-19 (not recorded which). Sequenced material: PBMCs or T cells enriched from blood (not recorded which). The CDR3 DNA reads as TGTGCCAGCAGTTCTAGCGGGAGCTCCTACAATGAGCAGTTCTTC. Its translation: CASSSSGSSYNEQFF.